The entry below describes one T cell receptor beta chain. This clonotype was detected only a few times. Its binding antigen is unknown. Base qualities were left out, and no much larger clone turns up one base away. The sample belongs to a study of response to subunit inactivated influenza vaccine (dated by TCRdb to 2016 to 2019). About the investigation overall: Deep quantitative T cell receptor repertoire profiling was used in the study to track responses to a trivalent subunit inactivated influenza vaccine. Results and caveats for the whole study, not just this receptor: The authors suggested that each seasonal influenza vaccination may recruit only a limited number of new T cells.

Receptor libraries were prepared by RT-PCR. Sequencing was performed on an Illumina HiSeq 2500. TCRdb's own reprocessing of the public reads used fastp at Q25 and MiXCR and kept productive beta chains. Every distinct CDR3 protein forms one entry, paired with its most common genes and DNA. The sample has some 640,000 distinct CDR3 sequences on record, roughly 14% of them singletons. In total, the top ten clones hold 5.5% to 7% of the sample. CDR1 MGHRA and CDR2 YSYEKL are derived from the germline V gene. From cysteine to phenylalanine, the CDR3 is 16 amino acids long. The retained sequence is limited to the CDR3, 48 bases, with the frame set at the first base. Trimming takes 0 bases off V and 2 bases off J; junction bases not matched to a gene: 5.

This TCR was recovered from a man aged 45 to 65 who received an inactivated influenza vaccine. Donor details come from another sample of the same person, matched by shared clones. Sequencing was performed on PBMCs from blood, taken less than 15 days before vaccination. This chain is built from TRBV4-1 and TRBJ2-5, with 8 junctional bases fitting TRBD2. At the DNA level, the sequence is TGCGCCAGCAGCCAAGATCCTAGCGGGCATCAAGAGACCCAGTACTTC. Its protein is CASSQDPSGHQETQYF.